The rows below give T cell receptor beta chains drawn from one sample of a study of T cell responses to AZD1222 COVID-19 vaccine. Assay used: immunoSEQ multiplex PCR; TCRdb lists only in-frame clones, some missing. The data contain around 89,000 clones, around 90% of them singletons. Specimen: peripheral blood, collected on day 0 of AZD1222 vaccination. All receptors derive from an adult in good health. CDR3s include the opening cysteine and the closing phenylalanine or tryptophan. Fields, in order: CDR3 length, D gene, J gene, V gene, CDR3 protein, CDR3 DNA. A D gene is named only where the DNA matches it firmly.

length: 16; D: .; J: TRBJ1-5; V: TRBV18; CDR3: CASAPPGGLGNQPQHF; DNA: TGTGCCAGCGCACCACCGGGGGGGCTGGGCAATCAGCCCCAGCATTTT
length: 13; D: .; J: TRBJ1-3; V: TRBV27; CDR3: CASSPGSGNTIYF; DNA: TGTGCCAGCAGTCCAGGATCTGGAAACACCATATATTTT
length: 16; D: .; J: TRBJ1-5; V: TRBV9; CDR3: CASSVEKKASNQPQHF; DNA: TGTGCCAGCAGCGTAGAAAAAAAAGCTAGCAATCAGCCCCAGCATTTT
length: 12; D: TRBD2; J: TRBJ2-2; V: TRBV29-1; CDR3: CSEERGSGELFF; DNA: TGCAGCGAGGAGCGGGGGTCCGGGGAGCTGTTTTTT
length: 16; D: TRBD2; J: TRBJ2-3; V: TRBV6-2/TRBV6-3; CDR3: CASSFTPSGSTDTQYF; DNA: TGTGCCAGCAGTTTCACTCCTAGCGGGAGCACAGATACGCAGTATTTT
length: 13; D: .; J: TRBJ2-3; V: TRBV14; CDR3: CASSQGSGDTQYF; DNA: TGTGCCAGCAGCCAAGGAAGCGGCGATACGCAGTATTTT
length: 14; D: .; J: TRBJ1-1; V: TRBV19; CDR3: CASSILVRDTEAFF; DNA: TGTGCCAGTAGTATATTGGTCAGGGACACTGAAGCTTTCTTT
length: 12; D: .; J: TRBJ2-7; V: TRBV6-2/TRBV6-3; CDR3: CASSYPSAEQYF; DNA: TGTGCCAGCAGTTATCCCTCTGCCGAGCAGTACTTC
length: 13; D: .; J: TRBJ1-2; V: TRBV28; CDR3: CATPRTGPYGYTF; DNA: TGTGCCACCCCGAGGACCGGACCTTATGGCTACACCTTC
length: 13; D: .; J: TRBJ2-7; V: TRBV7-3; CDR3: CASSPGSQREQYF; DNA: TGTGCCAGCAGCCCAGGGTCCCAGAGGGAGCAGTACTTC
length: 14; D: .; J: TRBJ1-1; V: TRBV7-9; CDR3: CASSRQGGGTEAFF; DNA: TGTGCCAGCAGTCGTCAGGGTGGGGGCACTGAAGCTTTCTTT
length: 17; D: TRBD1; J: TRBJ2-2; V: TRBV7-9; CDR3: CASRPGTGGLGTGELFF; DNA: TGTGCCAGCAGACCTGGGACAGGGGGCTTAGGCACCGGGGAGCTGTTTTTT
length: 14; D: .; J: TRBJ2-5; V: TRBV5-1; CDR3: CASSLAGQQETQYF; DNA: TGCGCCAGCAGCTTGGCCGGCCAACAAGAGACCCAGTACTTC
length: 13; D: .; J: TRBJ1-5; V: TRBV28; CDR3: CASSSPDSTVVHF; DNA: TGTGCCAGCAGTTCCCCTGACAGTACGGTTGTGCATTTT
length: 11; D: TRBD1; J: TRBJ1-1; V: TRBV19; CDR3: CASLDRDHPFF; DNA: TGTGCCAGCCTCGACAGGGATCACCCTTTCTTT
length: 17; D: .; J: TRBJ2-3; V: TRBV19; CDR3: CASSIAHGGGGADTQYF; DNA: TGTGCCAGTAGTATAGCTCATGGTGGGGGCGGAGCAGATACGCAGTATTTT
length: 17; D: .; J: TRBJ1-5; V: TRBV19; CDR3: CASSISKVPSRVQPQHF; DNA: TGTGCCAGTAGTATCTCAAAAGTGCCCTCCAGGGTCCAGCCCCAGCATTTT
length: 13; D: .; J: TRBJ1-1; V: TRBV7-9; CDR3: CASSSNVDTEAFF; DNA: TGTGCCAGCAGCTCAAACGTGGACACTGAAGCTTTCTTT
length: 15; D: TRBD2; J: TRBJ2-1; V: TRBV29-1; CDR3: CSVESSGGRYNEQFF; DNA: TGCAGCGTTGAGTCTAGCGGGGGCCGTTACAATGAGCAGTTCTTC
length: 17; D: .; J: TRBJ2-2; V: TRBV15; CDR3: CATSRDTGASNTGELFF; DNA: TGTGCCACCAGCAGAGATACGGGGGCTTCGAACACCGGGGAGCTGTTTTTT
length: 15; D: .; J: TRBJ2-4; V: TRBV19; CDR3: CASSIAGTYKNIQYF; DNA: TGTGCCAGTAGTATAGCAGGGACATACAAAAACATTCAGTACTTC
length: 15; D: .; J: TRBJ2-3; V: TRBV6-5; CDR3: CASRSTQGGPDTQYF; DNA: TGTGCCAGCAGGTCCACCCAGGGGGGTCCAGATACGCAGTATTTT
length: 15; D: TRBD1; J: TRBJ2-6; V: TRBV28; CDR3: CASTPGQVSLNVLTF; DNA: TGTGCCAGTACACCGGGACAGGTCTCCCTCAACGTCCTGACTTTC
length: 13; D: .; J: TRBJ2-5; V: TRBV6-1; CDR3: CASREGGRETQYF; DNA: TGTGCCAGCAGGGAAGGGGGTAGAGAGACCCAGTACTTC
length: 13; D: .; J: TRBJ2-7; V: TRBV9; CDR3: CASSVGPSYEQYF; DNA: TGTGCCAGCAGCGTAGGGCCGTCCTACGAGCAGTACTTC
length: 14; D: .; J: TRBJ2-7; V: TRBV5-1; CDR3: CASSRWTASYEQYF; DNA: TGCGCCAGCAGCAGATGGACAGCGTCCTACGAGCAGTACTTC
length: 16; D: .; J: TRBJ1-5; V: TRBV20-1; CDR3: CSASRRRLGSNQPQHF; DNA: TGCAGTGCTAGTAGACGCCGACTCGGGAGCAATCAGCCCCAGCATTTT
length: 13; D: .; J: TRBJ1-5; V: TRBV9; CDR3: CASSLAPDMAQHF; DNA: TGTGCCAGCAGCCTCGCCCCTGACATGGCCCAGCATTTT
length: 14; D: TRBD1; J: TRBJ1-4; V: TRBV6-5; CDR3: CASSRYGQGATLFF; DNA: TGTGCCAGCAGCCGTTATGGACAGGGGGCGACTTTGTTTTTT
length: 15; D: .; J: TRBJ2-7; V: TRBV27; CDR3: CASSFTRQLFYEQYF; DNA: TGTGCCAGCAGTTTTACAAGACAATTATTCTACGAGCAGTACTTC
length: 16; D: .; J: TRBJ1-2; V: TRBV30; CDR3: CAWSVLSWGGGYGYTF; DNA: TGTGCCTGGAGTGTACTGTCTTGGGGAGGGGGATATGGCTACACCTTC
length: 13; D: .; J: TRBJ2-7; V: TRBV27; CDR3: CASSFSSTYEQYF; DNA: TGTGCCAGCAGTTTTTCCAGTACCTACGAGCAGTACTTC
length: 11; D: .; J: TRBJ1-1; V: TRBV30; CDR3: CAWSRQTEAFF; DNA: TGTGCCTGGAGCCGACAAACTGAAGCTTTCTTT
length: 16; D: .; J: TRBJ2-3; V: TRBV3-1/TRBV3-2; CDR3: CASSQAEGRGPDTQYF; DNA: TGTGCCAGCAGCCAAGCTGAGGGACGGGGGCCAGATACGCAGTATTTT
length: 16; D: .; J: TRBJ1-1; V: TRBV7-3; CDR3: CASSLGGRGMNTEAFF; DNA: TGTGCCAGCAGCTTAGGGGGCCGGGGGATGAACACTGAAGCTTTCTTT
length: 13; D: .; J: TRBJ2-3; V: TRBV12-3/TRBV12-4; CDR3: CASSFQVADTQYF; DNA: TGTGCCAGCAGTTTTCAGGTCGCGGATACGCAGTATTTT
length: 17; D: .; J: TRBJ2-2; V: TRBV12-5; CDR3: CASGFRLTGTYTGELFF; DNA: TGTGCTAGTGGTTTCCGCTTGACAGGTACCTACACCGGGGAGCTGTTTTTT
length: 18; D: .; J: TRBJ2-7; V: TRBV4-2; CDR3: CASSQSLERAGLSYEQYF; DNA: TGTGCCAGCAGCCAATCCCTTGAGAGGGCAGGCCTTTCCTACGAGCAGTACTTC
length: 15; D: .; J: TRBJ1-2; V: TRBV7-9; CDR3: CASSAYTGTFYGYTF; DNA: TGTGCCAGCAGCGCCTACACTGGGACCTTCTATGGCTACACCTTC
length: 15; D: .; J: TRBJ2-1; V: TRBV7-9; CDR3: CASSLSREYHDEQFF; DNA: TGTGCCAGCAGCTTGTCCAGGGAGTACCACGATGAGCAGTTCTTC
length: 15; D: .; J: TRBJ2-5; V: TRBV18; CDR3: CASSPRRGLQETQYF; DNA: TGTGCCAGCTCACCACGGCGGGGATTGCAAGAGACCCAGTACTTC